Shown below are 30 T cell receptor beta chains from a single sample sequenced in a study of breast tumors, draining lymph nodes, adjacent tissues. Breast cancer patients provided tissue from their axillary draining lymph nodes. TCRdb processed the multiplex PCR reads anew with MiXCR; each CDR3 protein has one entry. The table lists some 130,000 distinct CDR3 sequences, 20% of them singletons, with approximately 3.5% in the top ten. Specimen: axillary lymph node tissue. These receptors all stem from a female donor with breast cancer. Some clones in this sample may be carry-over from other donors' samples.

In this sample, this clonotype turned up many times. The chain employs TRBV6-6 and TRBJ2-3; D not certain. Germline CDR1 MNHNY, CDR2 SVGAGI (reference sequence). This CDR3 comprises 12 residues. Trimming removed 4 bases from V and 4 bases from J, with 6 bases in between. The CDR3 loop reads CASSSRSDTQYF. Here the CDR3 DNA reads TGTGCCAGCAGTTCGCGTTCAGATACGCAGTATTTT.

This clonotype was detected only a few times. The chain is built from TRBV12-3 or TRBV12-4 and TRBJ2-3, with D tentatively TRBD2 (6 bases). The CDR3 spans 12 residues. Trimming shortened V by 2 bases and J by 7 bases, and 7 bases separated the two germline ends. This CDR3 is CASSLRGYTQYF. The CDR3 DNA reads TGTGCCAGCAGTTTACGGGGGTATACGCAGTATTTT.

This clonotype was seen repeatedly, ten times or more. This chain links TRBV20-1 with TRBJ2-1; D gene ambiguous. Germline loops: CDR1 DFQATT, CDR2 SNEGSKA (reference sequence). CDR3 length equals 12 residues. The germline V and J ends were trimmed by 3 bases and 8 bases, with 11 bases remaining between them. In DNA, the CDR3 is TGCAGTGCTAGTGGACCCTTCTATGAGCAGTTCTTC. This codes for CSASGPFYEQFF.

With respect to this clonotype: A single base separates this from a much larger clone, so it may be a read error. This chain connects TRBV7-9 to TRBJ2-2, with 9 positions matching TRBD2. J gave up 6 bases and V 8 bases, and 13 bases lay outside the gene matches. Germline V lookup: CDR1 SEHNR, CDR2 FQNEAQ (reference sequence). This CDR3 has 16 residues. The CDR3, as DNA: TGTGCCAGCCCCCCCCCTCCGGGACTAGCATCCGGGGAGCTGTTTTTT. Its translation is CASPPPPGLASGELFF.

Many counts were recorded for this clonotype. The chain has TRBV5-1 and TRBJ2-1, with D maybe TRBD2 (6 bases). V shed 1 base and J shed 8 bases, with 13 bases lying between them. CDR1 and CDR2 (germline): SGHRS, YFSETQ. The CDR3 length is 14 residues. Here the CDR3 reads CASSLTGSIDEQFF. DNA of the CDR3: TGCGCCAGCAGCTTGACCGGGAGCATCGATGAGCAGTTCTTC.

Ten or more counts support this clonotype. The CDR3 region is CSAGGREGYQPQHF. The CDR3 coding sequence is TGCAGTGCGGGAGGACGGGAGGGGTATCAGCCCCAGCATTTT. The chain links TRBV20-1 to TRBJ1-5, with a tentative D call TRBD1 (5 bases). Germline V gene sequence: CDR1 DFQATT, CDR2 SNEGSKA (reference sequence). This CDR3 spans 14 amino acids. V was clipped by 6 bases and J by 5 bases, with 17 bases between them.

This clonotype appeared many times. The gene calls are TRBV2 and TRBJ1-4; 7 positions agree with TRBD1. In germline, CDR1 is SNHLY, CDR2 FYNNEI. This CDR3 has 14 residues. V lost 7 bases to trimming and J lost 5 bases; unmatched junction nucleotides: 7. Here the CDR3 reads CASTEAGQNEKLFF. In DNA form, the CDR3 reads TGTGCCAGCACCGAGGCGGGACAGAATGAAAAACTGTTTTTT.

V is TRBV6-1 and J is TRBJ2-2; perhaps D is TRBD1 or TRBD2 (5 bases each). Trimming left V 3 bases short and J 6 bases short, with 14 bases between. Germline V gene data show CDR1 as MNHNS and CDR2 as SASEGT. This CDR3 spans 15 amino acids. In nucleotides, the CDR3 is TGTGCCAGCAGTGATTATACTTTGGGGGCCGGGGAGCTGTTTTTT. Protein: CASSDYTLGAGELFF.

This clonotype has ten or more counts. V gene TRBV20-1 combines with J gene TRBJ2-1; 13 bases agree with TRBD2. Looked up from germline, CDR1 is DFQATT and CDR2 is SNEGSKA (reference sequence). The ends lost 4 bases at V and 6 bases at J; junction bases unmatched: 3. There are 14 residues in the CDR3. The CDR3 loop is CSAILAGGTNEQFF. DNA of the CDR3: TGCAGTGCTATACTAGCGGGGGGGACCAATGAGCAGTTCTTC.

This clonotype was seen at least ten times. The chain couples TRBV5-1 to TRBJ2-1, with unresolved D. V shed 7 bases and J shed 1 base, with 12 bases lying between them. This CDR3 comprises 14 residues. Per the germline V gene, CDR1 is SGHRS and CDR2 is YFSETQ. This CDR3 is CASRIESSYNEQFF. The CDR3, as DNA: TGCGCCAGCCGAATAGAATCGTCCTACAATGAGCAGTTCTTC.

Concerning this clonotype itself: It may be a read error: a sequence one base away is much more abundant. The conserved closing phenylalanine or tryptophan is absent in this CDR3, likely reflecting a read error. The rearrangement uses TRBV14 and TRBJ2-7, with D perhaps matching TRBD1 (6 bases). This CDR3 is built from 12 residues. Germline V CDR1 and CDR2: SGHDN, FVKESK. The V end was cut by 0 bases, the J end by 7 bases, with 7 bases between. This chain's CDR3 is CASSQERGEQYS. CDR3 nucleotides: TGTGCCAGCAGCCAAGAGAGGGGGGAGCAGTACTCC.

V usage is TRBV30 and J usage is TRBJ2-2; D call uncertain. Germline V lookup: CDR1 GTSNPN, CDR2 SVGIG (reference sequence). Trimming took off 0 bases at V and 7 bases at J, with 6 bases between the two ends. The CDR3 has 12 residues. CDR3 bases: TGTGCCTGGAGTGTATTTGTCGGGGAGCTGTTTTTT. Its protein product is CAWSVFVGELFF. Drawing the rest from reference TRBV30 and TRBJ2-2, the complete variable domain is SQTIHQWPATLVQPVGSPLSLECTVEGTSNPNLYWYRQAAGRGLQLLFYSVGIGQISSEVPQNLSASRPQDRQFILSSKKLLLSDSGFYLCAWSVFVGELFFGEGSRLTVL.

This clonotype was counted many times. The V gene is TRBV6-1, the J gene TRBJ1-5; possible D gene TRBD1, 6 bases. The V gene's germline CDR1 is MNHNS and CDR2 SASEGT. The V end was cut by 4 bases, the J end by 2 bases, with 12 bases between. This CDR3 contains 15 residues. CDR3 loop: CASSAWEGGNQPQHF. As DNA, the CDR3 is TGTGCCAGCAGTGCCTGGGAGGGGGGCAATCAGCCCCAGCATTTT.

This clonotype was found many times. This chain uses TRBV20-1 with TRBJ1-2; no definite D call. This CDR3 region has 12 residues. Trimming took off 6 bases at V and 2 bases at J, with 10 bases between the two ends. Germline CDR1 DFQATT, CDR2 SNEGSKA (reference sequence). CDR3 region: CSARTNNYGYTF. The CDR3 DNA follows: TGCAGTGCCCGGACCAACAACTATGGCTACACCTTC.

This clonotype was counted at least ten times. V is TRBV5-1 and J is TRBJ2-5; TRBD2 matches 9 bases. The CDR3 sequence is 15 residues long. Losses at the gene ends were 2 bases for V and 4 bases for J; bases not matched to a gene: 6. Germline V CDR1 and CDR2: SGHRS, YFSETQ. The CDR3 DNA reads TGCGCCAGCAGCTTAGCGGGAGGTGAGGGAGAGACCCAGTACTTC. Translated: CASSLAGGEGETQYF.

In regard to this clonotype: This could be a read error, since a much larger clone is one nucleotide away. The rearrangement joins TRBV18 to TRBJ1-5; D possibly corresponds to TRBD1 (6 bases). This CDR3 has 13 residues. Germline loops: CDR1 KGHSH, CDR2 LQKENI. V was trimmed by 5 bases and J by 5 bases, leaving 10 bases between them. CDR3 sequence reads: CASSSGEDQPQHF. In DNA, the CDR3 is TGTGCCAGCTCATCAGGGGAAGATCAGCCCCAGCATTTT.

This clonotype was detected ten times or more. In DNA, the CDR3 is TGTGCCAGCAGCTTAATTCCGGGGGTGGAGGAGACCCAGTACTTC. It translates to CASSLIPGVEETQYF. The V gene is TRBV7-3, the J gene TRBJ2-5; perhaps TRBD2 as D (6 bases). Trimming took off 1 base at V and 5 bases at J, with 14 bases between the two ends. CDR3 length equals 15 residues. The germline CDR1 and CDR2 sequences are SGHTA and FQGTGA.

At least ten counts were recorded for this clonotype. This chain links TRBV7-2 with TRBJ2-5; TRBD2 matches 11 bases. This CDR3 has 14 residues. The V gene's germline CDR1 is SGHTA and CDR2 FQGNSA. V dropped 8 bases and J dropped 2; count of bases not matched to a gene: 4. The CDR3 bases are TGTGCCAGCGGGACTAGCGGTTATCAAGAGACCCAGTACTTC. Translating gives CASGTSGYQETQYF.

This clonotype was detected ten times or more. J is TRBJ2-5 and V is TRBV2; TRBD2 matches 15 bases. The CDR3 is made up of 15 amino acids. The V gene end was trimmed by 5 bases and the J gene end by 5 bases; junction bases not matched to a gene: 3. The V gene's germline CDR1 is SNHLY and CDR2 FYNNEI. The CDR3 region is CASSPGTSGGETQYF. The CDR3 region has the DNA TGTGCCAGCAGTCCCGGGACTAGCGGGGGGGAGACCCAGTACTTC.

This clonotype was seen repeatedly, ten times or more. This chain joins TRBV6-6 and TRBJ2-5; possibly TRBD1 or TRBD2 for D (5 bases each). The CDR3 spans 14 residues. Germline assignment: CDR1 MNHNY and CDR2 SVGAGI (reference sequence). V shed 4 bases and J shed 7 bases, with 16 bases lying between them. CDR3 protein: CASSWGRDGATQYF. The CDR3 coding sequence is TGTGCCAGCAGTTGGGGCCGGGACGGAGCGACCCAGTACTTC.

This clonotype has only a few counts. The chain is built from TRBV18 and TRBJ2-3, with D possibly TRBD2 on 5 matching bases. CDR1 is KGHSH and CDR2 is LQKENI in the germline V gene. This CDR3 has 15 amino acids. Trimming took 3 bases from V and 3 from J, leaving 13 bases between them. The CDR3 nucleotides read TGTGCCAGCTCACCTGCACCAGGCGGGACAGATACGCAGTATTTT. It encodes CASSPAPGGTDTQYF.

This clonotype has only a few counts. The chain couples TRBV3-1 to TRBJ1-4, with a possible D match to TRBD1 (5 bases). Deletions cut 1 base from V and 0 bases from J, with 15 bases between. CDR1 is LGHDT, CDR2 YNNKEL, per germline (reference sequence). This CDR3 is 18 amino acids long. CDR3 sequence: CASSQVMHGGATNEKLFF. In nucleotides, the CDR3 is TGTGCCAGCAGCCAAGTTATGCATGGGGGGGCAACTAATGAAAAACTGTTTTTT.

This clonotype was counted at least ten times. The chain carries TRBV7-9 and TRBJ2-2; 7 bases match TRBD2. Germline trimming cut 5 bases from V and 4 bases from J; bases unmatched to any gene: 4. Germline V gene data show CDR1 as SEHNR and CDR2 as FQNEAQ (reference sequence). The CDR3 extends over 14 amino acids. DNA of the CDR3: TGTGCCAGCAGCCGCGGGAGCTCCACCGGGGAGCTGTTTTTT. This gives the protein CASSRGSSTGELFF.

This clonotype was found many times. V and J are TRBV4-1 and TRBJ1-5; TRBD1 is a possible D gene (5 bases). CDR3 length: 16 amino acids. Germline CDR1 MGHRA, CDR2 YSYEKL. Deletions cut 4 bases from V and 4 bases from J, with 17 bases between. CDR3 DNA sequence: TGCGCCAGCAGCCCCCCCGGGAGGGGTGGGAATCAGCCCCAGCATTTT. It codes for CASSPPGRGGNQPQHF.

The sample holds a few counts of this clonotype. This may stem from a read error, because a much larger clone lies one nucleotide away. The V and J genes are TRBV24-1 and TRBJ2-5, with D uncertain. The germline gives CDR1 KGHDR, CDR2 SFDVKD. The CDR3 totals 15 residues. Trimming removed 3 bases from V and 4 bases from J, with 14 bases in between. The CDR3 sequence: CATSDATKTRETQYF. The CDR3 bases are TGTGCCACCAGTGATGCGACCAAAACACGAGAGACCCAGTACTTC.

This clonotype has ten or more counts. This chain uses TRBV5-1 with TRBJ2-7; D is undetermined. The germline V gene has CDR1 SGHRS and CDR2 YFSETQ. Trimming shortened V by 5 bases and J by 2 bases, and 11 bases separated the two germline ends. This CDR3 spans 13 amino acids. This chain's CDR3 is CASRLMVTYEQYF. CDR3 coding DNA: TGCGCCAGCAGATTGATGGTAACCTACGAGCAGTACTTC.

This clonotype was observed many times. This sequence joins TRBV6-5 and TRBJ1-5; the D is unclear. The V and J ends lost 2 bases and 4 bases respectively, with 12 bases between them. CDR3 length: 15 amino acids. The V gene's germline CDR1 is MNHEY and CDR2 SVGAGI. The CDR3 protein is CASSYGKQANQPQHF. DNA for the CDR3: TGTGCCAGCAGTTACGGTAAACAAGCTAATCAGCCCCAGCATTTT.

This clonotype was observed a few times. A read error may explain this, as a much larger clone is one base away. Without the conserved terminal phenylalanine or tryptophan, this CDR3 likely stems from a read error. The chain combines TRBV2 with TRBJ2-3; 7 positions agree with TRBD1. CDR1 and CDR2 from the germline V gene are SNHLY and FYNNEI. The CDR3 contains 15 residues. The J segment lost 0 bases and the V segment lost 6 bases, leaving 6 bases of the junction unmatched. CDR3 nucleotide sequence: TGTGCCAGCAGGAGGGACAGTTCTAGCACAGATACGCAGTATCTT. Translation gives CASRRDSSSTDTQYL.

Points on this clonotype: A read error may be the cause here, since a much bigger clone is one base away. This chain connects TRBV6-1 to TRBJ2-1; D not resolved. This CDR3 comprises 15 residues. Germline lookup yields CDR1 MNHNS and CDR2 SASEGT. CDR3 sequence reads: CASSDEVQIYNEQIF. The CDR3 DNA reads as TGTGCCAGCAGTGACGAGGTGCAAATTTACAATGAGCAGATCTTC.

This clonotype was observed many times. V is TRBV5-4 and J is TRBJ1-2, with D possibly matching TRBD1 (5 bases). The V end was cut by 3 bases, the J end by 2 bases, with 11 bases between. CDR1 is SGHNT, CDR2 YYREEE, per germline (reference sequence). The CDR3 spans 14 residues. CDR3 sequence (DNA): TGTGCCAGCAGCTCGCAGGGCCCCAACTATGGCTACACCTTC. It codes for CASSSQGPNYGYTF.